Here is one T cell receptor beta chain with its context. Its antigen is as yet unknown. PCR employed 60 Vbeta and 13 Jbeta primers. Assay: immunoSEQ multiplex PCR; the TCRdb copy retains only in-frame clones and omits some. Of 85,000 to 100,000 clones listed, 77% are singletons. The data originate from a study of cytomegalovirus exposure and HLA in healthy donors. Study-level findings and limits: Most TCR sequences were rare, but some public TCRs occurred in many donors.

The TCR comes from a woman between 40 and 50 years old in good health and CMV-seronegative. The sample comprised PBMCs.

The CDR3 DNA sequence: TGTGCCAGCAGCTTCCCCGCAGCGGTGAACACTGAAGCTTTCTTT. Protein sequence: CASSFPAAVNTEAFF. The chain has TRBV7-9 and TRBJ1-1, with D uncertain. CDR3 length: 15 residues. Germline CDR1 and CDR2: SEHNR and FQNEAQ (reference sequence). Trimming cost V 3 bases and J 0 bases, with 11 bases left between them.